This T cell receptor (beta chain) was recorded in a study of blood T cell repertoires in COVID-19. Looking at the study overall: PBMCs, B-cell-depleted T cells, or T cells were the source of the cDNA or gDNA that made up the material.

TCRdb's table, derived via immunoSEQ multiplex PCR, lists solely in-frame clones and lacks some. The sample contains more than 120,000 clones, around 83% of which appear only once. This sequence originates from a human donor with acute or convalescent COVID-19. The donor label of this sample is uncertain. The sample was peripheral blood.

The CDR3 loop reads CGHRDKQVGELFF. The DNA of the CDR3 is TGTGGCCACCGAGACAAACAGGTCGGGGAGCTGTTTTTT. V and J are TRBV10-3 and TRBJ2-2, with D possibly being TRBD1 (5 bases). The CDR3 covers 13 residues. CDR1 and CDR2 from the germline V gene are ENHRY and SYGVKD.